These T cell receptor beta chains were read from a single sample in a study of blood T cell repertoires in COVID-19. Clones were sequenced by immunoSEQ multiplex PCR, and TCRdb holds only the in-frame ones, with some missing. The data contain about 140,000 clones, about four fifths of them singletons. The source material was PBMCs or T cells enriched from blood (not recorded which). Receptors were obtained from a woman aged 18-35 years who had been exposed to COVID-19. Each CDR3 is given with its conserved first and last residue. The order of the fields is CDR3 protein, CDR3 DNA, clone size, J gene, V gene, D gene. A D gene is named only where the DNA matches it firmly. Size is omitted from some rows. Given values are once, few, many or a class for expanded clones.

CDR3aa: CASSESQGGQPQHF
CDR3nt: TGTGCCAGCAGTGAGTCCCAGGGCGGACAGCCCCAGCATTTT
abundance: -
j_gene: TRBJ1-5
v_gene: TRBV6-4
d_gene: -

CDR3aa: CASSYSGRGYNEQFF
CDR3nt: TGTGCCAGCAGTTACTCCGGCAGGGGCTACAATGAGCAGTTCTTC
abundance: -
j_gene: TRBJ2-1
v_gene: TRBV6-2/TRBV6-3
d_gene: -

CDR3aa: CASSIGTANSPLHF
CDR3nt: TGTGCCAGTAGTATTGGGACAGCAAATTCACCCCTCCACTTT
abundance: -
j_gene: TRBJ1-6
v_gene: TRBV19
d_gene: TRBD1

CDR3aa: CASSLVLAGGTNEQFF
CDR3nt: TGCGCCAGCAGCTTGGTTCTAGCGGGGGGGACCAATGAGCAGTTCTTC
abundance: once
j_gene: TRBJ2-1
v_gene: TRBV5-1
d_gene: TRBD2

CDR3aa: CASSVGGTVYNEQFF
CDR3nt: TGTGCCAGCAGCGTAGGGGGGACAGTTTACAATGAGCAGTTCTTC
abundance: -
j_gene: TRBJ2-1
v_gene: TRBV5-8
d_gene: -

CDR3aa: CASSLGRANEQYF
CDR3nt: TGCGCCAGCAGCTTGGGCAGGGCGAACGAGCAGTACTTC
abundance: -
j_gene: TRBJ2-7
v_gene: TRBV5-1
d_gene: -

CDR3aa: CASSDPSGILSEQFF
CDR3nt: TGTGCCAGCAGTGATCCTAGCGGGATCTTAAGTGAGCAGTTCTTC
abundance: -
j_gene: TRBJ2-1
v_gene: TRBV6-1
d_gene: TRBD2

CDR3aa: CASSLVKETQYF
CDR3nt: TGTGCCAGCAGCTTGGTTAAAGAGACCCAGTACTTC
abundance: once
j_gene: TRBJ2-5
v_gene: TRBV5-5
d_gene: -

CDR3aa: CASGRGWEQYF
CDR3nt: TGTGCCTCTGGGAGGGGATGGGAGCAGTACTTC
abundance: -
j_gene: TRBJ2-7
v_gene: TRBV28
d_gene: TRBD2

CDR3aa: CASSAGTGWDPYEQYF
CDR3nt: TGTGCCAGCAGTGCCGGGACAGGGTGGGACCCCTACGAGCAGTACTTC
abundance: -
j_gene: TRBJ2-7
v_gene: TRBV2
d_gene: TRBD1

CDR3aa: CASSREYNSPLHF
CDR3nt: TGTGCCAGCAGCCGGGAGTATAATTCACCCCTCCACTTT
abundance: -
j_gene: TRBJ1-6
v_gene: TRBV11-2
d_gene: -

CDR3aa: CASSLEGLHSYEQYF
CDR3nt: TGCGCCAGCAGCTTGGAGGGGCTCCACTCCTACGAGCAGTACTTC
abundance: -
j_gene: TRBJ2-7
v_gene: TRBV5-1
d_gene: -

CDR3aa: CASSLDYSGQGTNEQFF
CDR3nt: TGTGCCAGCAGCTTAGATTATTCGGGACAGGGGACCAATGAGCAGTTCTTC
abundance: -
j_gene: TRBJ2-1
v_gene: TRBV7-6
d_gene: TRBD1

CDR3aa: CASREDSQIRYGYTF
CDR3nt: TGCGCCAGCAGGGAGGACAGCCAGATTCGTTATGGCTACACCTTC
abundance: -
j_gene: TRBJ1-2
v_gene: TRBV5-1
d_gene: -

CDR3aa: CATSRRRGGEKLFF
CDR3nt: TGTGCCACCAGCAGACGGAGGGGGGGAGAAAAACTGTTTTTT
abundance: -
j_gene: TRBJ1-4
v_gene: TRBV15
d_gene: -

CDR3aa: CASSGGSGNTIYF
CDR3nt: TGCGCCAGCAGTGGAGGCTCTGGAAACACCATATATTTT
abundance: -
j_gene: TRBJ1-3
v_gene: TRBV10-2
d_gene: -

CDR3aa: CASSSRTGLNEKLFF
CDR3nt: TGTGCCAGCAGCTCCAGGACAGGGCTAAATGAAAAACTGTTTTTT
abundance: -
j_gene: TRBJ1-4
v_gene: TRBV6-5
d_gene: TRBD1

CDR3aa: CASSRWASGASTDTQYF
CDR3nt: TGCGCCAGCAGCCGGTGGGCTAGCGGGGCTAGCACAGATACGCAGTATTTT
abundance: -
j_gene: TRBJ2-3
v_gene: TRBV5-1
d_gene: TRBD2

CDR3aa: CSVEGRGPGYTF
CDR3nt: TGCAGTGTTGAAGGCAGGGGCCCTGGCTACACCTTC
abundance: -
j_gene: TRBJ1-2
v_gene: TRBV29-1
d_gene: -

CDR3aa: CASSVQGATGNTIYF
CDR3nt: TGTGCCAGCTCGGTACAGGGGGCGACTGGAAACACCATATATTTT
abundance: -
j_gene: TRBJ1-3
v_gene: TRBV18
d_gene: TRBD1

CDR3aa: CASSQRTLAGNEQFF
CDR3nt: TGCGCCAGCAGCCAAAGGACCCTAGCGGGCAATGAGCAGTTCTTC
abundance: -
j_gene: TRBJ2-1
v_gene: TRBV4-3
d_gene: TRBD2

CDR3aa: CASSPLGGRGGETQYF
CDR3nt: TGCGCCAGCAGCCCCCTTGGCGGGAGAGGGGGAGAGACCCAGTACTTC
abundance: -
j_gene: TRBJ2-5
v_gene: TRBV4-3
d_gene: -

CDR3aa: CATSRESAGEYGYTF
CDR3nt: TGTGCCACCAGCAGAGAATCTGCAGGGGAGTATGGCTACACCTTC
abundance: -
j_gene: TRBJ1-2
v_gene: TRBV15
d_gene: -

CDR3aa: CASSIGHWKKSSYNSPLHF
CDR3nt: TGTGCCAGCAGCATCGGACACTGGAAAAAGAGCTCCTATAATTCACCCCTCCACTTT
abundance: -
j_gene: TRBJ1-6
v_gene: TRBV28
d_gene: -

CDR3aa: CASSLGTQGLDIQYF
CDR3nt: TGTGCCAGCAGCCTTGGGACACAGGGATTGGACATTCAGTACTTC
abundance: -
j_gene: TRBJ2-4
v_gene: TRBV7-9
d_gene: -

CDR3aa: CAWSVRSPGVANVLTF
CDR3nt: TGTGCCTGGAGTGTGAGGAGCCCCGGAGTGGCCAACGTCCTGACTTTC
abundance: once
j_gene: TRBJ2-6
v_gene: TRBV30
d_gene: -

CDR3aa: CASSVRRTGVTDTQYF
CDR3nt: TGTGCCAGCTCAGTACGAAGGACAGGGGTGACAGATACGCAGTATTTT
abundance: -
j_gene: TRBJ2-3
v_gene: TRBV18
d_gene: TRBD1

CDR3aa: CASIGTDNVNTEAFF
CDR3nt: TGTGCCAGTATTGGGACAGACAATGTGAACACTGAAGCTTTCTTT
abundance: -
j_gene: TRBJ1-1
v_gene: TRBV19
d_gene: TRBD1

CDR3aa: CASSLVVAGDAYNEQFF
CDR3nt: TGTGCCAGCAGCTTGGTGGTAGCGGGGGACGCTTACAATGAGCAGTTCTTC
abundance: -
j_gene: TRBJ2-1
v_gene: TRBV5-5
d_gene: TRBD2

CDR3aa: CSARDNAGQYF
CDR3nt: TGCAGTGCTAGAGATAACGCAGGGCAGTACTTC
abundance: -
j_gene: TRBJ2-4
v_gene: TRBV20-1
d_gene: -

CDR3aa: CASSLRGYEQYF
CDR3nt: TGTGCCAGCAGTTTAAGGGGTTACGAGCAGTACTTC
abundance: -
j_gene: TRBJ2-7
v_gene: TRBV12-3/TRBV12-4
d_gene: -

CDR3aa: CAISESGGGYGYTF
CDR3nt: TGTGCCATCAGTGAGTCGGGAGGCGGCTATGGCTACACCTTC
abundance: -
j_gene: TRBJ1-2
v_gene: TRBV10-3
d_gene: -

CDR3aa: CASSLHSGSPYFF
CDR3nt: TGTGCCAGCAGCTTACATAGCGGGAGTCCCTACTTCTTC
abundance: -
j_gene: TRBJ2-1
v_gene: TRBV7-3
d_gene: TRBD2

CDR3aa: CASSLEGLASDTQYF
CDR3nt: TGTGCCAGCAGTTTGGAGGGACTAGCATCAGATACGCAGTATTTT
abundance: -
j_gene: TRBJ2-3
v_gene: TRBV27
d_gene: TRBD2

CDR3aa: CASRDSGTKKNTEAFF
CDR3nt: TGTGCCAGCAGGGACTCCGGGACAAAGAAGAACACTGAAGCTTTCTTT
abundance: -
j_gene: TRBJ1-1
v_gene: TRBV5-6
d_gene: -

CDR3aa: CASSLALANEKLFF
CDR3nt: TGTGCCAGCTCACTGGCCTTGGCTAATGAAAAACTGTTTTTT
abundance: once
j_gene: TRBJ1-4
v_gene: TRBV18
d_gene: -

CDR3aa: CASSSQDAYGYTF
CDR3nt: TGTGCCAGCAGTTCACAGGACGCCTATGGCTACACCTTC
abundance: -
j_gene: TRBJ1-2
v_gene: TRBV27
d_gene: -

CDR3aa: CASSPYVSMNTGELFF
CDR3nt: TGTGCCAGCTCACCCTACGTGTCGATGAACACCGGGGAGCTGTTTTTT
abundance: -
j_gene: TRBJ2-2
v_gene: TRBV18
d_gene: -

CDR3aa: CASSPWTGDSGNTIYF
CDR3nt: TGTGCCAGCTCACCGTGGACAGGTGATTCTGGAAACACCATATATTTT
abundance: -
j_gene: TRBJ1-3
v_gene: TRBV18
d_gene: TRBD1